This T cell receptor beta chain was captured by sequencing in a study of control samples from healthy donors and cancer patients. CDR1 is SQVTM and CDR2 is ANQGSEA in the germline V gene. The V gene end was trimmed by 6 bases and the J gene end by 8 bases; junction bases not matched to a gene: 5. This CDR3 spans 14 amino acids. Profiled with immunoSEQ multiplex PCR; TCRdb holds only in-frame clones, not every one. The top ten clones hold around 0.9% of a sample with tens of thousands of clones, roughly nine tenths of them seen once. Sample: blood. This TCR was recovered from a woman aged 25 to 45 in good health. V and J are TRBV29-1 and TRBJ2-2; 14 nucleotides align to TRBD2. CDR3 nucleotide sequence: TGCAGCGTAGGACTAGCGGGAGGACGGGGGGAGCTGTTTTTT. Residues: CSVGLAGGRGELFF.